This T cell receptor (beta chain) was recorded in a study of TIL therapy for anti-PD-1-resistant metastatic lung cancer. The CDR3 runs to 16 residues. V lost 4 bases, J lost 3 bases, and 8 bases stayed unmatched. From germline, CDR1 is SGHRS and CDR2 YFSETQ. This clone has a single count. This sample's time point: pre-treatment sample, taken before nivolumab and TIL therapy. Sequencing used immunoSEQ v3. Assay: immunoSEQ multiplex PCR; the TCRdb copy retains only in-frame clones and omits some. Among roughly 46,000 clones listed, around 86% were seen once. The chain combines TRBV5-1 with TRBJ1-1; 11 positions match TRBD1. The sample consisted of blood, taken at baseline. The sequence was obtained from a person between 30 and 79 years old with non-small cell lung cancer. CDR3 sequence reads: CASSPLGDRGYTEAFF. CDR3 DNA: TGCGCCAGCAGCCCGCTGGGGGACAGGGGGTACACTGAAGCTTTCTTT.